The rows below give T cell receptor beta chains drawn from one sample of a study of T-cell memory formation after mild COVID-19. TCRdb re-called the 5' RACE reads with MiXCR, one entry per CDR3 protein. The sample includes about 410,000 distinct CDR3 sequences, roughly 18% of them seen just once. Sequencing used PBMCs or a T cell subset sorted from them (not recorded which). These receptors were collected from a man aged 18-30 years who had mild COVID-19 (a few samples of this study predate the infection). Cell type and time point are not known. CDR3s include the opening cysteine and the closing phenylalanine or tryptophan. The D gene is left open where the match is weak. Size is stated for part of the rows, as once, few or many counts, or as a class when the clone is expanded.

d_gene	abundance	v_gene	j_gene	CDR3aa	CDR3nt
TRBD1	NA	TRBV10-3	TRBJ1-6	CAIRDGQDNSPLHF	TGTGCCATCAGAGATGGACAGGATAATTCACCCCTCCACTTT
NA	many	TRBV20-1	TRBJ2-5	CSVVPQGLTWETQYF	TGCAGTGTAGTCCCCCAGGGACTGACGTGGGAGACCCAGTACTTC
NA	NA	TRBV4-2	TRBJ2-7	CASSQELGTLLEQYF	TGTGCCAGCAGCCAAGAGTTGGGGACCCTTCTCGAGCAGTACTTC
TRBD1	few	TRBV6-6	TRBJ2-1	CASRGAGQGYNEQFF	TGTGCCAGCAGAGGGGCCGGACAGGGGTACAATGAGCAGTTCTTC
NA	few	TRBV24-1	TRBJ2-3	CATSDFRATDTQYF	TGTGCCACCAGTGATTTTAGAGCCACAGATACGCAGTATTTT
NA	NA	TRBV28	TRBJ1-2	CASRARDRLEGYGYTF	TGTGCCAGCAGGGCCCGAGACAGGCTGGAGGGCTATGGCTACACCTTC
NA	NA	TRBV7-9	TRBJ2-4	CASSSQSSQGDIQYF	TGTGCCAGCAGCTCCCAATCTTCACAGGGAGACATTCAGTACTTC
TRBD1	few	TRBV6-2/TRBV6-3	TRBJ2-3	CASSNLGTGVEDTQYF	TGTGCCAGCAGTAACCTGGGGACAGGGGTTGAAGATACGCAGTATTTT
TRBD2	NA	TRBV9	TRBJ2-1	CASSVGGDEQFF	TGTGCCAGCAGCGTTGGGGGGGATGAGCAGTTCTTC
NA	few	TRBV4-3	TRBJ1-1	CASSLREGGMNTEAFF	TGCGCCAGCAGCCTACGAGAGGGGGGTATGAACACTGAAGCTTTCTTT
TRBD1	few	TRBV6-5	TRBJ2-1	CASRPTGTYNEQFF	TGTGCCAGCAGACCGACAGGGACCTACAATGAGCAGTTCTTC
NA	NA	TRBV20-1	TRBJ2-7	CSARSRSSYEQYF	TGCAGTGCTAGAAGTAGGAGCTCCTACGAGCAGTACTTC
NA	NA	TRBV20-1	TRBJ2-3	CSAGRGAGNTDTQYF	TGCAGTGCTGGCCGGGGCGCCGGAAACACAGATACGCAGTATTTT
NA	NA	TRBV6-5	TRBJ1-1	CASSYRGLSTEAFF	TGTGCCAGCAGTTACAGGGGTCTCTCGACTGAAGCTTTCTTT
NA	NA	TRBV11-2	TRBJ1-5	CASATVGEQPQHF	TGTGCCAGCGCAACGGTGGGCGAACAGCCCCAGCATTTT
NA	few	TRBV15	TRBJ2-5	CATSSETRPMETQYF	TGTGCCACCAGCAGCGAGACACGACCTATGGAGACCCAGTACTTC
NA	NA	TRBV10-3	TRBJ2-7	CALQSSPTDEQYF	TGTGCCCTACAGAGCTCTCCTACGGACGAGCAGTACTTC
NA	NA	TRBV7-9	TRBJ2-7	CASSLRGTVSIDEQYF	TGTGCCAGCAGCTTACGGGGAACAGTCTCCATCGACGAGCAGTACTTC
NA	few	TRBV7-2	TRBJ2-5	CASSPSRGTQYF	TGTGCCAGCAGCCCGTCGCGAGGTACCCAGTACTTC
NA	NA	TRBV4-2	TRBJ2-3	CASSQGDIPSTDTQYF	TGTGCCAGCAGCCAGGGGGACATACCTAGCACAGATACGCAGTATTTT
NA	few	TRBV29-1	TRBJ2-7	CSVEVGTPYEQYF	TGCAGCGTTGAAGTCGGGACACCCTACGAGCAGTACTTC
TRBD1	NA	TRBV11-1	TRBJ2-2	CASSLGQGFANTGELFF	TGTGCCAGCAGCTTGGGACAGGGTTTCGCGAACACCGGGGAGCTGTTTTTT
NA	many	TRBV5-6	TRBJ1-1	CASSLAPGRWHTEAFF	TGTGCCAGCAGCTTGGCCCCTGGCAGGTGGCACACTGAAGCTTTCTTT
NA	NA	TRBV5-1	TRBJ2-7	CASRAVGGYEQYF	TGCGCCAGCAGAGCGGTAGGGGGCTACGAGCAGTACTTC
NA	NA	TRBV7-2	TRBJ1-4	CASSSQVGEKLFF	TGTGCCAGCAGCTCCCAAGTTGGAGAAAAACTGTTTTTT
NA	few	TRBV27	TRBJ1-1	CASSATATFGAFF	TGTGCCAGCAGTGCTACCGCCACCTTCGGAGCTTTCTTT
TRBD2	few	TRBV7-9	TRBJ2-3	CASSSLGRGDTDTQYF	TGTGCCAGCAGCTCCCTCGGGCGGGGGGACACAGATACGCAGTATTTT
NA	few	TRBV20-1	TRBJ2-7	CSAETGQAYEQYF	TGCAGTGCCGAGACGGGACAAGCCTACGAGCAGTACTTC
NA	NA	TRBV10-3	TRBJ1-1	CATKLGQNTEAFF	TGTGCCACCAAGTTAGGACAGAACACTGAAGCTTTCTTT
TRBD1	NA	TRBV18	TRBJ2-7	CASSPLGTGANEQYF	TGTGCCAGCTCCCCTTTAGGGACAGGGGCCAACGAGCAGTACTTC